This entry lists 11 T cell receptor beta chains sequenced from one sample in a study of T cells in Graves' hyperthyroidism and ophthalmopathy. Using RNA transcripts as the source, TCR beta CDR3 regions were amplified. Initially, a first-round RT-PCR of the TCR CDR3 employed the HTBI primer set. TCRdb re-analysed the multiplex PCR reads in MiXCR, keeping a single row per CDR3 protein. The repertoire consists of 610,000 or so distinct CDR3 sequences, with approximately 44% occurring once and the leading ten covering about 8.3%. The sequenced sample was peripheral blood or thyroid tissue (not recorded which). These receptors all come from a woman aged 18 to 35 with Graves' hyperthyroidism.

The gene calls are TRBV7-3 and TRBJ1-1; D possibly corresponds to TRBD1 (5 bases). CDR3 length: 14 amino acids. Germline CDR1 and CDR2: SGHTA and FQGTGA. V shed 2 bases and J shed 14 bases, with 21 bases lying between them. The CDR3, as DNA: TGTGCCAGCAGCTTAGCGGGAGCCGGCTCTGGGGCCTTCTTT. It encodes CASSLAGAGSGAFF.

Turning to this clonotype: A clone one base away is much larger, so this may be a read error. Since the CDR3 does not end with the conserved phenylalanine or tryptophan, this likely comes from a read error. This rearrangement joins TRBV29-1 to TRBJ2-7; the D is unclear. From germline, CDR1 is SQVTM and CDR2 ANQGSEA. The CDR3 runs to 15 residues. Trimming took off 6 bases at V and 0 bases at J, with 18 bases between the two ends. The CDR3 DNA is TGCAGCGTCCCCCCCCCGGGCGTTAGCTCCTACGAGCAGTACCTC. The encoded protein is CSVPPPGVSSYEQYL.

J is TRBJ1-2 and V is TRBV19; 11 bases line up with TRBD1. Germline V gene lookup returns CDR1 LNHDA and CDR2 SQIVND (reference sequence). The CDR3 contains 15 residues. Trimming cost V 5 bases and J 4 bases; bases outside gene matches: 6. The CDR3 region is CASSALGTGGYGYTF. CDR3 sequence (DNA): TGTGCCAGTAGTGCTCTTGGGACAGGGGGCTATGGCTACACCTTC. The full variable domain, its missing parts supplied by reference TRBV19 and TRBJ1-2, is DGGITQSPKYLFRKEGQNVTLSCEQNLNHDAMYWYRQDPGQGLRLIYYSQIVNDFQKGDIAEGYSVSREKKESFPLTVTSAQKNPTAFYLCASSALGTGGYGYTFGSGTRLTVV.

On this clonotype: One end of the junction fails to match germline, which may point to a read error. The V and J genes are TRBV20-1 and TRBJ2-7, with D maybe TRBD2 (7 bases). The CDR3 spans 14 residues. Germline lookup yields CDR1 DFQATT and CDR2 SNEGSKA (reference sequence). The DNA of the CDR3 is TGCAGTGCCAGAGTGGGGGGGCCGATGGACGAGCAGTACTTC. Translated, it gives CSARVGGPMDEQYF.

This clonotype was counted many times. In DNA, the CDR3 is TGTGCCAGCAGTGACCCGACAGTTGGGGCCAACGTCCTGACTTTC. Residues: CASSDPTVGANVLTF. The rearrangement joins TRBV25-1 to TRBJ2-6; D perhaps matches TRBD1 (5 bases). The CDR3 sequence is 15 residues long. Deletions cut 3 bases from V and 3 bases from J, with 9 bases between. Germline loops: CDR1 MGHDK, CDR2 SYGVNS. Filled out from reference TRBV25-1 and TRBJ2-6, the complete variable domain reads EADIYQTPRYLVIGTGKKITLECSQTMGHDKMYWYQQDPGMELHLIHYSYGVNSTEKGDLSSESTVSRIRTEHFPLTLESARPSHTSQYLCASSDPTVGANVLTFGAGSRLTVL.

The V gene is TRBV9, the J gene TRBJ1-5; 8 nucleotides match TRBD1. The CDR3 consists of 16 residues. CDR1 is SGDLS and CDR2 is YYNGEE in the germline V gene. V lost 7 bases to trimming and J lost 2 bases; unmatched junction nucleotides: 11. The CDR3 sequence: CASSPYAGQGNQPQHF. The CDR3 DNA sequence: TGTGCCAGCTCACCTTATGCGGGACAGGGCAATCAGCCCCAGCATTTT.

Remarks on this clonotype: Sequence at one end of the junction differs from germline and may be a read error. This chain uses TRBV10-3 with TRBJ2-7; D gene unclear. Germline CDR1 is ENHRY and CDR2 is SYGVKD. CDR3 size: 12 residues. CDR3 amino acids: CAISESRALQCF. The CDR3 nucleotides are TGTGCAATCAGTGAGTCTCGTGCGTTACAGTGCTTC.

V is TRBV11-2 and J is TRBJ1-5, with 9 bases lining up with TRBD1. This CDR3 is 13 amino acids long. Germline V gives CDR1 SGHAT, CDR2 FQNNGV. V gave up 8 bases and J gave up 9 bases; unmatched junction bases: 8. The chain's CDR3 is CASATGGIPPQHF. CDR3 sequence (DNA): TGTGCCAGCGCTACAGGGGGCATTCCGCCCCAGCATTTT.

This clonotype appeared many times. The chain links TRBV24-1 to TRBJ1-5; TRBD1 is a possible D gene (6 bases). This CDR3 has 15 amino acids. The germline CDR1 and CDR2 sequences are KGHDR and SFDVKD. With 3 bases removed from V and 3 bases from J, the gap between germline ends came to 11 bases. CDR3 DNA sequence: TGTGCCACCAGTGATGCGGGACAAATCAATCAGCCCCAGCATTTT. Translated, it gives CATSDAGQINQPQHF.

This clonotype has a count of ten or more. The V gene is TRBV5-1, the J gene TRBJ2-7; the match to TRBD2 covers 10 bases. V lost 1 base, J lost 5 bases, and 3 bases stayed unmatched. The CDR3 consists of 14 residues. CDR1 and CDR2 from the germline V gene are SGHRS and YFSETQ. The DNA for the CDR3 is TGCGCCAGCAGCTTGCGCCTAGCGGGAGACGAGCAGTACTTC. Translating it yields CASSLRLAGDEQYF.

This clonotype was recorded many times. J is TRBJ2-2 and V is TRBV7-2; D is ambiguous. The CDR3 runs 14 residues. From germline, CDR1 is SGHTA and CDR2 FQGNSA. V lost 5 bases, J lost 0 bases, and 7 bases lay in between. The CDR3 nucleotides are TGTGCCAGCAGCACGACCCCGAACACCGGGGAGCTGTTTTTT. Translated, it gives CASSTTPNTGELFF.